Listed here are 32 T cell receptor beta chains from one sample, sequenced in a study of blood T cell repertoires in COVID-19. Sequencing used immunoSEQ multiplex PCR; TCRdb keeps in-frame clones, though not all of them. Of roughly 57,000 clones listed, about three quarters are singletons. The sequenced material came from peripheral blood. The receptors here all came from a man in his 70s with active or convalescent COVID-19.

The rearrangement joins TRBV5-1 to TRBJ2-7, with D possibly being TRBD1 (6 bases). Germline lookup yields CDR1 SGHRS and CDR2 YFSETQ. V was shortened by 0 bases and J by 7 bases, with 20 bases between the two germline ends. The CDR3 contains 16 residues. CDR3 loop: CASSLVWTETYEEQYF. The CDR3 DNA reads TGCGCCAGCAGCTTGGTTTGGACAGAGACCTACGAAGAGCAGTACTTC.

This rearrangement joins TRBV27 to TRBJ2-6; possible D gene TRBD1, 6 bases. CDR1 is MNHEY, CDR2 SMNVEV, per germline (reference sequence). Deletions cut 5 bases from V and 1 base from J, with 12 bases between. The CDR3 contains 16 residues. The CDR3 region has the DNA TGTGCCAGCAGTGCGAACAGGGCGTCTGGGGCCAACGTCCTGACTTTC. It translates to CASSANRASGANVLTF.

This clone was recorded a few times. The rearrangement links TRBV7-3 to TRBJ2-2; TRBD1 matches 8 bases. The CDR3 is 15 amino acids. V lost 4 bases to trimming and J lost 7 bases; unmatched junction nucleotides: 8. Germline V gene data show CDR1 as SGHTA and CDR2 as FQGTGA. The CDR3 spells CASSSQGAHSGELFF. The CDR3 bases are TGTGCCAGCAGCTCCCAGGGGGCGCACAGCGGGGAGCTGTTTTTT.

This chain joins TRBV7-2 and TRBJ2-2; TRBD2 is a possible D gene (6 bases). Germline loops: CDR1 SGHTA, CDR2 FQGNSA. V was cut by 5 bases and J by 2 bases, with 12 bases left in between. This CDR3 is built from 15 residues. The CDR3 sequence: CASSPGLPNTGELFF. CDR3 DNA sequence: TGTGCCAGCAGCCCGGGACTCCCCAACACCGGGGAGCTGTTTTTT.

The genes are TRBV5-6 and TRBJ2-7; possible D gene TRBD1, 5 bases. The CDR3 spans 14 residues. CDR1 and CDR2 (germline): SGHDT, YYEEEE. V lost 7 bases to trimming and J lost 1 base, with 15 bases between them. For the CDR3, the DNA is TGTGCCAGCCGGGTTAGGGGCGCTTCCTACGAGCAGTACTTC. This codes for CASRVRGASYEQYF. Combining the CDR3 with reference TRBV5-6 and TRBJ2-7 gives the whole variable domain DAGVTQSPTHLIKTRGQQVTLRCSPKSGHDTVSWYQQALGQGPQFIFQYYEEEERQRGNFPDRFSGHQFPNYSSELNVNALLLGDSALYLCASRVRGASYEQYFGPGTRLTVT.

The gene calls are TRBV7-2 and TRBJ2-1; D perhaps matches TRBD2 (5 bases). The CDR3 spans 14 residues. Trimming pared 5 bases from V and 5 bases from J, leaving 13 bases between. Germline lookup yields CDR1 SGHTA and CDR2 FQGNSA. The CDR3: CASSLYGRDNEQFF. The CDR3, as DNA: TGTGCCAGCAGCCTCTATGGGAGAGACAATGAGCAGTTCTTC.

This rearrangement joins TRBV11-1 to TRBJ2-5, with 12 bases fitting TRBD1. CDR1 and CDR2 from the germline V gene are SGHAT and FQDESV (reference sequence). The V segment lost 5 bases and the J segment 6 bases; nucleotides outside the gene matches: 7. The CDR3 covers 15 residues. The CDR3, as DNA: TGTGCCAGCAGCACGGGACAGGGGGCGTTAAAGACCCAGTACTTC. Translating gives CASSTGQGALKTQYF.

The rearrangement uses TRBV19 and TRBJ2-2, with 7 positions matching TRBD1. CDR1 is LNHDA and CDR2 is SQIVND in the germline V gene (reference sequence). This CDR3 spans 15 amino acids. V was pared by 9 bases and J by 0 bases, with 7 bases of the junction left unmatched. CDR3 sequence: CASRRQGANTGELFF. CDR3 in DNA: TGTGCCAGCAGAAGACAGGGTGCGAACACCGGGGAGCTGTTTTTT.

The CDR3 is CASSPVLGGRTEAFF. The DNA of the CDR3 is TGTGCCAGCTCACCAGTCTTGGGGGGTAGGACTGAAGCTTTCTTT. The gene calls are TRBV18 and TRBJ1-1, with D perhaps matching TRBD1 (5 bases). The CDR3 consists of 15 residues. Germline CDR1 reads KGHSH; CDR2 reads LQKENI. Trimming left V 2 bases short and J 5 bases short, with 15 bases between. The full variable domain, with the rest looked up from reference TRBV18 and TRBJ1-1, is NAGVMQNPRHLVRRRGQEARLRCSPMKGHSHVYWYRQLPEEGLKFMVYLQKENIIDESGMPKERFSAEFPKEGPSILRIQQVVRGDSAAYFCASSPVLGGRTEAFFGQGTRLTVV.

The chain recombines TRBV30 with TRBJ1-1, with D possibly being TRBD1 (5 bases). The CDR3 contains 13 residues. Trimming stripped 5 bases from V and 5 bases from J, with 15 bases between. The V gene's germline CDR1 is GTSNPN and CDR2 SVGIG (reference sequence). The DNA of the CDR3 is TGTGCCTGGGACAGACAATTAAGTACTGAAGCTTTCTTT. It translates to CAWDRQLSTEAFF.

The chain recombines TRBV7-6 with TRBJ1-2; weak D call: TRBD1 (5 bases). From germline, CDR1 is SGHVS and CDR2 FNYEAQ. CDR3 length: 14 residues. V lost 6 bases to trimming and J lost 8 bases, with 19 bases between them. CDR3 sequence (DNA): TGTGCCAGCAGTTTCACGGGGGTATCCGGGGGCTACACCTTC. It is translated as CASSFTGVSGGYTF.

The V gene is TRBV7-3, the J gene TRBJ1-5; D is uncertain. With 0 bases removed from V and 4 bases from J, the gap between germline ends came to 4 bases. Germline CDR1 reads SGHTA; CDR2 reads FQGTGA. The CDR3 has 13 residues. CDR3 amino acids: CASSLTHNQPQHF. CDR3 DNA: TGTGCCAGCAGCTTAACCCATAATCAGCCCCAGCATTTT.

V gene TRBV6-4 combines with J gene TRBJ2-3; 11 bases fit TRBD2. The ends lost 0 bases at V and 2 bases at J; junction bases unmatched: 4. CDR1 MRHNA and CDR2 SNTAGT come from the germline V gene. The CDR3 spans 17 residues. CDR3 loop: CASSDSPGLADTDTQYF. The CDR3 DNA follows: TGTGCCAGCAGTGACTCTCCGGGACTAGCGGACACAGATACGCAGTATTTT.

This chain uses TRBV3-1 (or the pseudogene TRBV3-2) with TRBJ1-5; D remains ambiguous. The CDR3 is 17 amino acids. CDR1 is LGHDT and CDR2 is YNNKEL in the germline V gene (reference sequence). The V end was cut by 0 bases, the J end by 3 bases, with 15 bases between. CDR3 in DNA: TGTGCCAGCAGCCAAGAATGGGGAGTGGGCCACAATCAGCCCCAGCATTTT. It specifies CASSQEWGVGHNQPQHF.

The chain couples TRBV7-3 to TRBJ2-6; 7 nucleotides match TRBD2. The CDR3 is 15 residues long. J gave up 4 bases and V 4 bases, and 4 bases lay outside the gene matches. The germline CDR1 and CDR2 sequences are SGHTA and FQGTGA. The chain's CDR3 is CASSSRTRGANVLTF. CDR3 sequence (DNA): TGTGCCAGCAGCTCCAGGACTAGAGGGGCCAACGTCCTGACTTTC.

The chain carries TRBV11-2 and TRBJ2-2, with D perhaps TRBD1 (6 bases). Per the germline V gene, CDR1 is SGHAT and CDR2 is FQNNGV. The CDR3 contains 14 residues. Trimming took off 8 bases at V and 0 bases at J, with 10 bases between the two ends. DNA for the CDR3: TGTGCCAGCGGGGCAGGGGCGAACACCGGGGAGCTGTTTTTT. The encoded protein is CASGAGANTGELFF.

The rearrangement links TRBV6-5 to TRBJ1-5; TRBD1 matches 7 bases. This CDR3 comprises 14 residues. The V gene's germline CDR1 is MNHEY and CDR2 SVGAGI. Trimming took 6 bases from V and 4 from J; bases not matched to a gene: 6. CDR3 in amino acids: CASRTGTVNQPQHF. The DNA for the CDR3 is TGTGCCAGCAGAACCGGGACAGTAAATCAGCCCCAGCATTTT.

This rearrangement joins TRBV4-2 to TRBJ1-5; no clear D gene. V dropped 2 bases and J dropped 0 bases, with 11 bases sitting between them. CDR3 length: 16 residues. Germline loops: CDR1 LGHNA, CDR2 YNFKEQ. The DNA of the CDR3 is TGTGCCAGCAGCCAACATACACAAAATAGCAATCAGCCCCAGCATTTT. It yields the protein CASSQHTQNSNQPQHF.

The sample holds one count of this clone. The chain recombines TRBV6-5 with TRBJ1-4, with 8 positions matching TRBD1. Per the germline V gene, CDR1 is MNHEY and CDR2 is SVGAGI. V shed 4 bases and J 8 bases; nucleotides not matched to a gene: 3. The CDR3 extends over 13 amino acids. CDR3 amino acids: CASSLQGGEKLFF. The CDR3 DNA is TGTGCCAGCAGTTTACAGGGGGGAGAAAAACTGTTTTTT.

The J gene is TRBJ1-1, the V gene TRBV18, with 7 bases identical to TRBD1. With 2 bases clipped from V and 2 bases from J, the junction kept 5 bases outside the gene matches. CDR1 and CDR2 (germline): KGHSH, LQKENI. The length of the CDR3 is 15 residues. The CDR3 nucleotides are TGTGCCAGCTCACCAGTAAGACAGGGAAACACTGAAGCTTTCTTT. Translating gives CASSPVRQGNTEAFF.

This clone came up a few times. The CDR3 is CASSLSGGATHF. CDR3 bases: TGTGCCAGCAGTTTATCGGGGGGGGCCACCCACTTT. This chain joins TRBV27 and TRBJ1-6; D may be TRBD1 (6 bases). Germline lookup yields CDR1 MNHEY and CDR2 SMNVEV (reference sequence). V was shortened by 0 bases and J by 18 bases, with 12 bases between the two germline ends. The CDR3 is made up of 12 amino acids.

This clone was observed a single time. The rearrangement links TRBV7-2 to TRBJ2-7; TRBD2 matches at 10 bases. Per the germline V gene, CDR1 is SGHTA and CDR2 is FQGNSA. Trimming cost V 4 bases and J 6 bases; bases outside gene matches: 15. The CDR3 has 17 amino acids. CDR3 region: CASSSHPGASGSSEQYF. CDR3 in DNA: TGTGCCAGCAGCTCTCACCCAGGCGCTAGCGGGAGTAGCGAGCAGTACTTC.

The rearrangement links TRBV6-5 to TRBJ1-4; 9 bases match TRBD1. Unmatched junction bases numbered 1, after V lost 5 bases and J lost 0 bases. The germline V gene has CDR1 MNHEY and CDR2 SVGAGI. The CDR3 contains 15 residues. CDR3: CASSTGGTTNEKLFF. In nucleotides, the CDR3 is TGTGCCAGCAGTACAGGGGGCACAACTAATGAAAAACTGTTTTTT.

The chain carries TRBV19 and TRBJ2-5, with D possibly matching TRBD1 (7 bases). The CDR3 sequence is 16 residues long. Per germline, CDR1 LNHDA and CDR2 SQIVND (reference sequence). V lost 3 bases, J lost 5 bases, and 19 bases lay in between. CDR3 sequence (DNA): TGTGCCAGTAGTATGTCCTCAGGACAGGCGGGGGAGACCCAGTACTTC. Protein product: CASSMSSGQAGETQYF.

This clone occurred a few times. The chain is built from TRBV6-2 or TRBV6-3 and TRBJ1-3; unclear D gene. The CDR3 contains 13 residues. Deletions cut 4 bases from V and 4 bases from J, with 8 bases between. CDR1 MNHEY and CDR2 SVGEGT come from the germline V gene. Here the CDR3 DNA reads TGTGCCAGCAGTTCCAGTTCCGGAAACACCATATATTTT. Amino acid sequence: CASSSSSGNTIYF.

This clone showed up just once. The chain recombines TRBV29-1 with TRBJ2-5; D perhaps matches TRBD2 (7 bases). Germline V gene sequence: CDR1 SQVTM, CDR2 ANQGSEA. The CDR3 totals 13 residues. V was shortened by 1 base and J by 4 bases, with 10 bases between the two germline ends. In DNA form, the CDR3 reads TGCAGCGTTGAAGCGGGGGGCTCAGAGACCCAGTACTTC. Protein: CSVEAGGSETQYF.

This clone has a single count. This chain connects TRBV19 to TRBJ2-7, with 9 bases matching TRBD1. The V segment lost 4 bases and the J segment 3 bases; nucleotides outside the gene matches: 7. Germline loops: CDR1 LNHDA, CDR2 SQIVND (reference sequence). The CDR3 loop spans 15 amino acids. Written as DNA, the CDR3 is TGTGCCAGTAGTACCCCCGGGACAGGGAACTACGAGCAGTACTTC. Translated: CASSTPGTGNYEQYF. Full variable domain (missing parts from reference TRBV19 and TRBJ2-7): DGGITQSPKYLFRKEGQNVTLSCEQNLNHDAMYWYRQDPGQGLRLIYYSQIVNDFQKGDIAEGYSVSREKKESFPLTVTSAQKNPTAFYLCASSTPGTGNYEQYFGPGTRLTVT.

The chain recombines TRBV7-6 with TRBJ1-6, with 9 bases that match TRBD1. The CDR3 runs to 15 residues. The germline gives CDR1 SGHVS, CDR2 FNYEAQ. Losses at the gene ends were 5 bases for V and 5 bases for J; bases not matched to a gene: 4. The CDR3 coding sequence is TGTGCCAGCAGCCCGGGGACAGGGCATAATTCACCCCTCCACTTT. Amino acids: CASSPGTGHNSPLHF.

The rearrangement links TRBV19 to TRBJ2-6; 8 bases agree with TRBD1. Per germline, CDR1 LNHDA and CDR2 SQIVND (reference sequence). The CDR3 loop spans 16 amino acids. V trimming: 5 bases; J trimming: 4 bases; junction bases outside the gene matches: 7. The DNA of the CDR3 is TGTGCCAGTAGTGGGGCCAGGGGGCAAGGGGCCAACGTCCTGACTTTC. Its protein is CASSGARGQGANVLTF. The variable domain in full, with the rest retrieved from reference TRBV19 and TRBJ2-6, is DGGITQSPKYLFRKEGQNVTLSCEQNLNHDAMYWYRQDPGQGLRLIYYSQIVNDFQKGDIAEGYSVSREKKESFPLTVTSAQKNPTAFYLCASSGARGQGANVLTFGAGSRLTVL.

The chain is built from TRBV11-2 and TRBJ1-3; possible D gene TRBD1, 6 bases. Trimming took 4 bases from V and 0 from J, leaving 19 bases between them. CDR3 length equals 18 residues. CDR1 is SGHAT, CDR2 FQNNGV, per germline. The CDR3 protein is CASSSFWTDSYSGNTIYF. The CDR3 DNA is TGTGCCAGCAGCTCCTTTTGGACAGACTCTTACTCTGGAAACACCATATATTTT.

The chain carries TRBV19 and TRBJ2-7; D perhaps matches TRBD1 (6 bases). This CDR3 spans 14 amino acids. Per the germline V gene, CDR1 is LNHDA and CDR2 is SQIVND (reference sequence). Between the trimmed V and J ends, which lost 2 bases and 2 bases, there was a span of 10 bases. The CDR3 loop reads CASSISRGAYEQYF. In DNA, the CDR3 is TGTGCCAGTAGTATATCCAGGGGAGCCTACGAGCAGTACTTC.

This clone appeared a single time. The chain is built from TRBV19 and TRBJ1-4, with D possibly matching TRBD1 (5 bases). V was shortened by 6 bases and J by 0 bases, with 8 bases between the two germline ends. This CDR3 has 14 residues. Germline assignment: CDR1 LNHDA and CDR2 SQIVND (reference sequence). CDR3 sequence reads: CASRGGATNEKLFF. CDR3 nucleotides: TGTGCCAGTAGGGGAGGGGCAACTAATGAAAAACTGTTTTTT.